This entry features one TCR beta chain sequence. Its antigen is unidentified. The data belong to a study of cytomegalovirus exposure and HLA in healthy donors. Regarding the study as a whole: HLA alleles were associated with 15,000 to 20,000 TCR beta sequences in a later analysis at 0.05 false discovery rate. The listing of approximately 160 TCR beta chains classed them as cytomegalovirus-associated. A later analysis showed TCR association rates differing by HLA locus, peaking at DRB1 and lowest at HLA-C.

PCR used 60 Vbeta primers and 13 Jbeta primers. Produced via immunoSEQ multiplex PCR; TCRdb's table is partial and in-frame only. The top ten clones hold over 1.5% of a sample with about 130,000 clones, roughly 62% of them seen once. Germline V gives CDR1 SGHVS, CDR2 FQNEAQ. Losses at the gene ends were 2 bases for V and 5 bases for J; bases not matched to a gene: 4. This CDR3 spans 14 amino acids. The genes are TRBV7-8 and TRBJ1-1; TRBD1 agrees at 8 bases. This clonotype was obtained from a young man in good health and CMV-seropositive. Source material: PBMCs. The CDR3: CASSLSGGETEAFF. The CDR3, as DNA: TGTGCCAGCAGCTTATCAGGGGGCGAAACTGAAGCTTTCTTT.